The clone carrying this T cell receptor beta chain was detected only a few times. These data come from a study of blood T cell repertoires in COVID-19. Study details: The origin of the acute and convalescent COVID-19 samples was the United States, Italy and Spain. PBMCs, B-cell-depleted T cells, or T cells provided the cDNA or gDNA that made up the material.

The length of the CDR3 is 15 residues. The ends were cut back, 3 bases at V and 4 bases at J, with 12 bases in the middle. The germline V gene encodes CDR1 SGHAT and CDR2 FQNNGV. Before being deemed recovered, Cohort 3 donors had two negative PCRs, clearance, or symptom resolution. Repertoires were generated with immunoSEQ multiplex PCR, while TCRdb's copy carries only in-frame clones and drops some. The sample consists of approximately 290,000 clones, 80% to 90% of them appearing once. The chain employs TRBV11-2 and TRBJ1-4; TRBD1 might be the D (6 bases). Sequencing used PBMCs or T cells enriched from blood (not recorded which). The receptor was derived from a woman aged 30 to 39 who had recovered from COVID-19. The CDR3 sequence: CASSFGGAFNEKLFF. In DNA form, the CDR3 reads TGTGCCAGCAGCTTTGGGGGGGCCTTTAATGAAAAACTGTTTTTT.